This paragraph reports one T cell receptor beta chain. The antigen this receptor binds is unknown. Qualities for individual bases were not recorded, and no much larger clone is one base off. The trial excluded patients who had a history of autoimmune disease or who were on systemic immunosuppression. Peripheral blood for TCR sequencing was collected from all dose cohorts at baseline, on cycle 4 day 1, and on cycle 7 day 1. Samples were obtained from an open-label, multicenter, first-in-human phase I dose-escalation trial of ivuxolimab. The trial enrolled adults with locally advanced or metastatic head and neck squamous cell, hepatocellular, melanoma or renal cell carcinoma. Before TCR sequencing, CD4+ T cells and CD8+ T cells from peripheral blood were sorted into separate populations. The source of the sample is a study of OX40 agonist ivuxolimab in advanced cancers. About the investigation overall: Ivuxolimab, which targeted the costimulatory receptor OX40 (CD134), was an agonistic, fully human IgG2 monoclonal antibody. Prior anti-PD-1, anti-PD-L1 or anti-CTLA-4 therapy was permitted, and checkpoint inhibitors had been received by 40% to 50% of dose-escalation patients. Of the roughly 52 patients in dose escalation, around 19 had hepatocellular carcinoma, about 15 had melanoma, 9 had renal cell carcinoma and 9 had head and neck cancer. Partial responses were achieved by three dose-escalation patients, of whom one had hepatocellular carcinoma and two had cutaneous melanoma. The purpose of peripheral TCRbeta sequencing was to test whether ivuxolimab changed TCR sequence diversity and led to clonal T-cell expansion. The paper describes the monotherapy dose-escalation part (N of about 52 patients) of the phase I trial of ivuxolimab. Intravenous ivuxolimab was administered to patients every 2 weeks at six dose levels: 0.01, 0.1, 0.3, 1.5, 3 and 10 mg/kg. A male proportion of 82.7% and a mean age of roughly 55 years, ranging from about 23 to 79, were recorded for the dose-escalation cohort. Overall study outcomes, separate from this receptor: In the 0.1-3.0 mg/kg groups, partial responders had among the lowest normalized peripheral clonal expansion, particularly in CD8+ T cells. Which antigens the clonally expanded peripheral T cells were specific for was not determined. Low levels of normalized T-cell clonal expansion were also seen in some patients who did not respond. After ivuxolimab, more expanded clones were found on average in CD8+ T cells than in CD4+ T cells. Clonal expansion of both CD4+ and CD8+ blood T cells was observed from baseline to week 6 at doses 0.1 to 3.0 mg/kg.

Genomic DNA was isolated from the sorted cells so that the TCRbeta CDR3 region could be sequenced. TCRbeta CDR3 regions were sequenced using the immunoSEQ Assay. TCRdb obtained this table from immuneACCESS and retained in-frame rearrangements with V and J assigned. These tables miss some clones; where compared with another copy, unresolved V genes account for less than half of the shortfall, and the remainder is unexplained. The sample contains roughly 59,000 clones, approximately 86% of them found a single time. About 5.5% of the sample goes to the ten largest clones. Inclusive of the bounding cysteine and phenylalanine, the CDR3 is 14 residues long. The sequence is cut down to CDR3 DNA, 42 bases in frame from base 1. The CDR1 and CDR2 encoded by the germline V gene (reference sequence) are MNHEY and SMNVEV. Relative to germline, V is 3 bases shorter and J is 0 bases shorter, with 8 bases between their ends.

The rearrangement joined TRBV27 to TRBJ1-1; the D segment cannot be called with confidence. The sample consisted of CD4+ or CD8+ T cells sorted from blood, taken in a trial of the OX40 agonist ivuxolimab. The receptor was isolated from an adult with an advanced solid tumor such as melanoma, head and neck, liver or kidney cancer. The CDR3 reads CASSLTRVNTEAFF. The sequence in DNA is TGTGCCAGCAGTTTGACACGGGTGAACACTGAAGCTTTCTTT.